These T cell receptor beta chains were read from a single sample in a study of CD8 T cells in ankylosing spondylitis. TCRdb itself ran the 5' RACE reads through MiXCR, one entry per CDR3 protein. This table has 200,000 to 300,000 distinct CDR3 sequences, under 35% appearing once. The sequencing input was blood, either unsorted or a sorted T cell fraction (not recorded which). The receptor source for this set is a male donor with ankylosing spondylitis or in good health (not recorded which). Both conserved end residues are part of each CDR3. A D gene is named only where the DNA matches it firmly. Clone size is not always given. Where it is, it says once, few, many or a class for expanded clones.

size,J,V,D,DNA,CDR3
few,TRBJ2-3,TRBV20-1,TRBD2,TGCAGTTTCCCCCGGGGTAGCGGGGTAATTAGCACAGATACGCAGTATTTT,CSFPRGSGVISTDTQYF
.,TRBJ1-1,TRBV5-6,TRBD1,TGTGCCAGCAGCTTGGCAGGGGGTGCCACTGAAGCTTTCTTT,CASSLAGGATEAFF
.,TRBJ2-7,TRBV7-6,.,TGTGCCAGCAGCTTACGAGGGGCCTCCTACGAGCAGTACTTC,CASSLRGASYEQYF
many,TRBJ2-7,TRBV20-1,TRBD2,TGCAGTGCTCGAGCGGGGGAGAACTACGAGCAGTACTTC,CSARAGENYEQYF
few,TRBJ2-7,TRBV20-1,.,TGCAGTGCTAGAGATGAGGCAGCCGAGCAGTACTTC,CSARDEAAEQYF
.,TRBJ1-1,TRBV9,.,TGTGCCAGCAGCGTCGGACCCCTTGGCGCTGAAGCTTTCTTT,CASSVGPLGAEAFF
.,TRBJ2-7,TRBV5-4,TRBD1,TGTGCCAGCAGCTGGGACAGTGGCGAGCAGTACTTC,CASSWDSGEQYF
few,TRBJ2-7,TRBV20-1,TRBD2,TGCAGTGCTAGGGAGCCTAGCGGGGGGAACGAGCAGTACTTC,CSAREPSGGNEQYF
.,TRBJ1-1,TRBV20-1,.,TGCAGTGCTAGAGGGGAGGGCACTGAAGCTTTCTTT,CSARGEGTEAFF
.,TRBJ2-1,TRBV4-1,TRBD2,TGCGCCAGCAGCCGGGGACTAGCGGGGGTCTACAATGAGCAGTTCTTC,CASSRGLAGVYNEQFF
.,TRBJ1-2,TRBV7-9,.,TGTGCCAGCAGCTTAGGCGGAGGAATAGGCGGCTACACCTTC,CASSLGGGIGGYTF
few,TRBJ2-5,TRBV29-1,.,TGCAGCGTCGGGCCTGGACTGTTACAAGAGACCCAGTACTTC,CSVGPGLLQETQYF
few,TRBJ2-3,TRBV20-1,.,TGCAGTGCTAGAGACCCCTGGGGGTCGGAAGATACGCAGTATTTT,CSARDPWGSEDTQYF
many,TRBJ2-7,TRBV29-1,.,TGCAGCGTTGGTCCCCGGTTCTACGAGCAGTACTTC,CSVGPRFYEQYF
.,TRBJ1-5,TRBV20-1,.,TGCAGTGCTAGTGTGGGGGCAAGCAATCAGCCCCAGCATTTT,CSASVGASNQPQHF
.,TRBJ2-7,TRBV5-6,.,TGTGCCAGCAGCTACTCAGGGGGGGCCCCCTACGAGCAGTACTTC,CASSYSGGAPYEQYF
.,TRBJ2-5,TRBV5-1,.,TGCGCCAGCAGCTTGGCAGCGACCCAGTACTTC,CASSLAATQYF
.,TRBJ2-5,TRBV29-1,.,TGCAGCGTTGGTCTCAGCCAAGAGACCCAGTACTTC,CSVGLSQETQYF
many,TRBJ2-3,TRBV29-1,.,TGCAGCGTGGGGAACCCGCCAGATACGCAGTATTTT,CSVGNPPDTQYF
.,TRBJ2-1,TRBV12-3/TRBV12-4,.,TGTGCCAGCAGTTTAGACTACGATGAGCAGTTCTTC,CASSLDYDEQFF
.,TRBJ2-2,TRBV12-3/TRBV12-4,.,TGTGCCAGCAGTCCCCCGAACCTAGGCACCGGGGAGCTGTTTTTT,CASSPPNLGTGELFF
.,TRBJ2-5,TRBV28,.,TGTGCCAGCAGCTTTACCCCGGCCGGGACCCAGTACTTC,CASSFTPAGTQYF
.,TRBJ1-5,TRBV20-1,.,TGCAGTGCTAGAGATCAGTCCCATAGCAATCAGCCCCAGCATTTT,CSARDQSHSNQPQHF
.,TRBJ2-1,TRBV5-6,TRBD2,TGTGCCAGCAGCTTGGGGACTAGCGGTCATGAGCAGTTCTTC,CASSLGTSGHEQFF
few,TRBJ1-2,TRBV5-6,.,TGTGCCAGCAGCTTGGTTCGCGACAGATGGGGCGGACACTATGGCTACACCTTC,CASSLVRDRWGGHYGYTF
.,TRBJ2-3,TRBV20-1,.,TGCAGTGCTAGAAAGGGGGGCACAGATACGCAGTATTTT,CSARKGGTDTQYF
once,TRBJ2-7,TRBV6-1,.,TGTGCCAGCAGGAAGGTCGGAGGATCCTACGAGCAGTACTTC,CASRKVGGSYEQYF
.,TRBJ2-3,TRBV15,.,TGTGCCACCAGCAACTCCCCGGCAGATACGCAGTATTTT,CATSNSPADTQYF
few,TRBJ1-2,TRBV12-3/TRBV12-4,.,TGTGCCAGCAGACGCATGCTAGCTAACTATGGCTACACCTTC,CASRRMLANYGYTF
.,TRBJ2-5,TRBV12-3/TRBV12-4,.,TGTGCCAGCAGTTTAGGGGCAGGCCTGGAAGAGACCCAGTACTTC,CASSLGAGLEETQYF
few,TRBJ2-3,TRBV29-1,TRBD1,TGCAGCGTTGAAAGTCGGGCGGACAGGGTCGGAGATACGCAGTATTTT,CSVESRADRVGDTQYF
.,TRBJ1-2,TRBV6-1,TRBD1,TGTGCCACCCGGGCTTCAGGGGGAGAATATGGCTACACCTTC,CATRASGGEYGYTF
.,TRBJ1-2,TRBV20-1,.,TGCAGTGCTTCCGACATCCTTAACTATGGCTACACCTTC,CSASDILNYGYTF
.,TRBJ2-5,TRBV20-1,.,TGCAGTGCTAGAGATCTCCTGGGGGAGCTCCAAGAGACCCAGTACTTC,CSARDLLGELQETQYF
.,TRBJ1-2,TRBV12-3/TRBV12-4,.,TGTGCCAGCAGTTTGGGCGGAGGCTACACCTTC,CASSLGGGYTF
once,TRBJ1-5,TRBV4-2,.,TGTGCCAGCAGCCAAGAGGAAGGTTTGGGTCAGCCCCAGCATTTT,CASSQEEGLGQPQHF
few,TRBJ2-3,TRBV12-3/TRBV12-4,.,TGTGCCAGCAGTCCAGAGCGGGTCGCGGCAGATACGCAGTATTTT,CASSPERVAADTQYF
few,TRBJ2-7,TRBV5-1,.,TGCGCCAGCAGCTTCCCCGCCAACGAGCAGTACTTC,CASSFPANEQYF
.,TRBJ1-1,TRBV5-1,.,TGCGCCAGCAGCTTGGAACAGGGAAGAACTGAAGCTTTCTTT,CASSLEQGRTEAFF
few,TRBJ2-1,TRBV12-3/TRBV12-4,.,TGTGCCAGCAGTTTGGGGGTCTCGAATGAGCAGTTCTTC,CASSLGVSNEQFF
few,TRBJ2-5,TRBV20-1,.,TGCAGTTCCCGGGACCAACAAGAGACCCAGTACTTC,CSSRDQQETQYF
few,TRBJ2-5,TRBV30,.,TGTGCCTGGAGTGCACCCCAAGAGACCCAGTACTTC,CAWSAPQETQYF
.,TRBJ2-7,TRBV29-1,.,TGCAGCGTTGCCCTAACTTCCTACGAGCAGTACTTC,CSVALTSYEQYF